This TCR beta chain was identified during a study of T cells of healthy individuals listed by TCRdb under 2018. This clonotype has at least ten counts. Its recognized antigen is unknown. No per-base quality is available; no much larger clone lies one base away. The library was generated by 5' RACE. Sequencing was performed on an Illumina MiSeq. The public reads were reprocessed in TCRdb via fastp at Q25 and MiXCR, keeping in-frame beta chains. Merged by CDR3 protein, the rows form single entries marked with the most common genes and DNA. The sample yields about 40,000 distinct CDR3 sequences; about 4.5% were counted once. The top ten constitute over 9% of the sample. V gives up 1 base and J gives up 9 bases, and the segment between their germline ends measures 7 bases. Taken from cysteine to phenylalanine, the CDR3 has 12 residues. The read is trimmed to its CDR3 DNA, 36 bases read in frame from base 1. As encoded in the germline V gene (reference sequence), CDR1 is PRHDT while CDR2 is FYEKMQ.

The sequence derives from a human donor in good health. The chain joins TRBV13 to TRBJ2-1; no D gene can be assigned with confidence. Here is the DNA: TGTGCCAGCAGCTTAGAATTGAGTGAGCAGTTCTTC. This yields the protein CASSLELSEQFF.